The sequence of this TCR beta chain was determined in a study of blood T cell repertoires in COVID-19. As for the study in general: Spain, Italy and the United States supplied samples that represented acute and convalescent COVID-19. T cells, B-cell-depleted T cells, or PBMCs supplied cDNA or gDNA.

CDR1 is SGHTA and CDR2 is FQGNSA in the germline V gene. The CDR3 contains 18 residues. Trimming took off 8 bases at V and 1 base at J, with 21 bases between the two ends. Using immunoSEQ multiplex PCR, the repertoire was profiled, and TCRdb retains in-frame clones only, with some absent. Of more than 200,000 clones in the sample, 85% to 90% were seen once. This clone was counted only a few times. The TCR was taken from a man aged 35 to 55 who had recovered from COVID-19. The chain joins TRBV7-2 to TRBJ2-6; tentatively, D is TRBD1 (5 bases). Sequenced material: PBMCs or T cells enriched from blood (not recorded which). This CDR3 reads CASGAWSGRKSGANVLTF. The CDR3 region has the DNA TGTGCCAGCGGGGCGTGGTCGGGTAGAAAATCTGGGGCCAACGTCCTGACTTTC. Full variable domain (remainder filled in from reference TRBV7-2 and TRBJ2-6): GAGVSQSPSNKVTEKGKDVELRCDPISGHTALYWYRQSLGQGLEFLIYFQGNSAPDKSGLPSDRFSAERTGGSVSTLTIQRTQQEDSAVYLCASGAWSGRKSGANVLTFGAGSRLTVL.